The rows below give T cell receptor beta chains drawn from one sample of a study of T-cell reconstitution after alpha-beta-depleted transplantation in children. TCRdb reanalysed the PCR reads using MiXCR and keeps one entry per CDR3 protein. The sample holds some 340,000 distinct CDR3 sequences, about a tenth seen once. Material: PBMCs from the stem cell graft donor, obtained from the stem cell graft. The receptors originated from a human donor who donated a stem cell graft to a child with acute lymphoblastic leukemia. The CDR3 runs from the conserved cysteine through the conserved F or W. D genes are given only for firm matches. Size values are once, few and many counts, or a class for expanded clones, and some rows have none.

>few|TRBV4-2|TRBJ2-7|TRBD2
CASSQALAGETYEQYF
TGTGCCAGCAGCCAAGCATTAGCGGGAGAGACCTACGAGCAGTACTTC
>few|TRBV3-1|TRBJ2-3|TRBD2
CASSLLAGEIGTDTQYF
TGTGCCAGCAGCCTCCTAGCGGGAGAAATTGGCACAGATACGCAGTATTTT
>few|TRBV4-3|TRBJ1-1|-
CASSQSHLWGDRWNTEAFF
TGCGCCAGCAGCCAATCCCACCTTTGGGGGGATAGATGGAACACTGAAGCTTTCTTT
>-|TRBV11-2|TRBJ2-4|-
CASSLTGQILAKNIQYF
TGTGCCAGCAGCTTAACCGGACAGATACTAGCCAAAAACATTCAGTACTTC
>few|TRBV7-2|TRBJ2-7|-
CASSLEGVGYEQYF
TGTGCCAGCAGCTTAGAGGGGGTAGGATACGAGCAGTACTTC
>many|TRBV5-6|TRBJ2-5|-
CASSLPGSYAGETQYF
TGTGCCAGCAGCTTACCAGGGTCCTATGCTGGAGAGACCCAGTACTTC
>-|TRBV7-9|TRBJ2-4|TRBD1
CASSLSWTGETKNIQYF
TGTGCCAGCAGCTTATCTTGGACAGGGGAAACCAAAAACATTCAGTACTTC
>many|TRBV12-3/TRBV12-4|TRBJ2-3|TRBD2
CASSLQGGADTQYF
TGTGCCAGCAGTTTGCAGGGAGGGGCAGATACGCAGTATTTT
>many|TRBV12-3/TRBV12-4|TRBJ2-2|TRBD1
CASRRSGGADTGELFF
TGTGCCAGCCGACGTTCAGGGGGCGCGGACACCGGGGAGCTGTTTTTT
>-|TRBV7-2|TRBJ2-1|TRBD2
CASSSYPPGAGGNEQFF
TGTGCCAGCAGCTCCTATCCGCCTGGGGCGGGGGGGAATGAGCAGTTCTTC
>-|TRBV15|TRBJ2-1|TRBD2
CATSRGPSGRYKYEQFF
TGTGCCACCAGCCGAGGCCCTAGCGGGAGGTACAAATATGAGCAGTTCTTC
>many|TRBV20-1|TRBJ1-6|-
CSAPRAGADSPLHF
TGCAGTGCCCCCCGGGCAGGGGCGGATTCACCCCTCCACTTT
>-|TRBV4-1|TRBJ2-7|TRBD1
CASSFRTGEAYEQYF
TGCGCCAGCAGCTTCCGGACAGGGGAGGCCTACGAGCAGTACTTC
>-|TRBV7-6|TRBJ2-7|-
CASSLHDTSYEQYF
TGTGCCAGCAGCTTACACGATACCTCCTACGAGCAGTACTTC
>once|TRBV27|TRBJ2-1|TRBD1
CASSSKQGDPSYNEQFF
TGTGCCAGCAGTTCTAAACAGGGGGATCCCTCCTACAATGAGCAGTTCTTC
>few|TRBV4-3|TRBJ2-6|-
CASSQSWGANVLTF
TGCGCCAGCAGCCAGTCATGGGGGGCCAACGTCCTGACTTTC